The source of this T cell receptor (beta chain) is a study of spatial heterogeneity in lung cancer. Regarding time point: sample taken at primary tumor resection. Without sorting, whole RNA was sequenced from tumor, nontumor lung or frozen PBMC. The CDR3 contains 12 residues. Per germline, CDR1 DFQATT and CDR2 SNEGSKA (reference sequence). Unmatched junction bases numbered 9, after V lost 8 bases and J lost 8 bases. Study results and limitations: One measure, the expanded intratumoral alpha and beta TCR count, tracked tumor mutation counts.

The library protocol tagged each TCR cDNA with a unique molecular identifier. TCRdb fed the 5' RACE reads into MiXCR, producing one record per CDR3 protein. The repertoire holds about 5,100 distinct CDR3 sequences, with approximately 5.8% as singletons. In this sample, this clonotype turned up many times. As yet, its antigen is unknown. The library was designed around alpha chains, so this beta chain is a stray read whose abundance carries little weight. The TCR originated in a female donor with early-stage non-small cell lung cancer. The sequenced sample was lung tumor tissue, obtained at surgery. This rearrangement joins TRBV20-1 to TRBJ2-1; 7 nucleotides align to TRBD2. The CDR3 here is CSSTRTRDEQFF. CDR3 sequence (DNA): TGCAGTTCAACGAGGACTAGGGATGAGCAGTTCTTC.